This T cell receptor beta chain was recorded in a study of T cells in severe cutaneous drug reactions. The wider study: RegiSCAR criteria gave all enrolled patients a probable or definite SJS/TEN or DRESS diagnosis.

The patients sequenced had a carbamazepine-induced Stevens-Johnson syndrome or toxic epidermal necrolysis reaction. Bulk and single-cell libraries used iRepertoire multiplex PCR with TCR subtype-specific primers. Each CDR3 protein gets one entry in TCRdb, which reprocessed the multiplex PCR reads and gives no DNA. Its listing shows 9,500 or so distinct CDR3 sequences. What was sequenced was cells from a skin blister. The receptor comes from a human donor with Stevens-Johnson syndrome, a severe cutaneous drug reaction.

The CDR3 is CSVDWTAKNYGYTF. V and J are TRBV29-1 and TRBJ1-2; TCRdb lists TRBD1, though no DNA is available to test this call. CDR3 size: 14 residues. The germline CDR1 and CDR2 sequences are SQVTM and ANQGSEA.